What follows are 31 T cell receptor beta chains derived from one specimen sequenced in a study of cytomegalovirus exposure and HLA in healthy donors. This PCR relied on a set of 60 Vbeta primers and 13 Jbeta primers. Sequencing used immunoSEQ multiplex PCR; TCRdb keeps in-frame clones, though not all of them. Of about 95,000 clones in the sample, around 81% are singletons; the top ten hold over 4%. The sample was PBMCs. Source of these receptors: a woman in her 70s in good health and CMV-seropositive.

This clone was recorded only once. The chain carries TRBV11-3 and TRBJ1-1, with a possible D match to TRBD1 (6 bases). Trimming pared 2 bases from V and 1 base from J, leaving 11 bases between. CDR1 SGHNT and CDR2 YENEEA come from the germline V gene. The CDR3 sequence is 15 residues long. The CDR3 DNA reads as TGTGCCAGCAGCTTAAACACAGGGAAGAACACTGAAGCTTTCTTT. The encoded protein is CASSLNTGKNTEAFF.

This chain uses TRBV13 with TRBJ2-1; 8 bases align to TRBD2. J lost 7 bases, V lost 5 bases, and 16 bases had no gene match. Germline loops: CDR1 PRHDT, CDR2 FYEKMQ (reference sequence). The CDR3 has 17 amino acids. The CDR3 region is CASSIQWGSGSENEQFF. The CDR3 nucleotides read TGTGCCAGCAGCATACAATGGGGGAGCGGGAGTGAGAATGAGCAGTTCTTC. Filled out from reference TRBV13 and TRBJ2-1, the complete variable domain reads AAGVIQSPRHLIKEKRETATLKCYPIPRHDTVYWYQQGPGQDPQFLISFYEKMQSDKGSIPDRFSAQQFSDYHSELNMSSLELGDSALYFCASSIQWGSGSENEQFFGPGTRLTVL.

By share, this clone counts as medium-sized. The chain employs TRBV7-3 and TRBJ2-3; D remains unclear. The CDR3 runs 14 residues. Per the germline V gene, CDR1 is SGHTA and CDR2 is FQGTGA. The V gene lost 1 base and the J gene lost 2 bases, with 7 bases spanning the gap. The CDR3 is CASSLRENTDTQYF. In nucleotides, the CDR3 is TGTGCCAGCAGCTTAAGAGAGAACACAGATACGCAGTATTTT.

Points on this clone: The junction differs from germline at one of its ends, possibly a read error. This rearrangement joins TRBV5-1 to TRBJ2-7, with TRBD1 identical over 8 bases. Germline V CDR1 and CDR2: SGHRS, YFSETQ. The CDR3 length is 14 residues. Written as DNA, the CDR3 is TGCGCCAGCAGGTTGGACAGGGTCTCCTACGAGCAGTACTTC. It yields the protein CASRLDRVSYEQYF.

The chain employs TRBV7-8 and TRBJ1-1, with D possibly being TRBD1 (6 bases). CDR1 and CDR2 (germline): SGHVS, FQNEAQ. This CDR3 spans 14 amino acids. V was shortened by 7 bases and J by 10 bases, with 22 bases between the two germline ends. The CDR3 DNA sequence: TGTGCCAGCACTCCCGGGACAACCTCTGAAGGAGCTTTCTTT. The encoded protein is CASTPGTTSEGAFF.

The chain employs TRBV5-4 and TRBJ2-5; a weak D match, TRBD2 (5 bases). Germline CDR1 is SGHNT and CDR2 is YYREEE (reference sequence). The CDR3 runs 13 residues. Trimming left V 6 bases short and J 1 base short, with 10 bases between. CDR3 sequence reads: CASNEGTQETQYF. The CDR3 coding sequence is TGTGCCAGCAATGAGGGAACCCAAGAGACCCAGTACTTC.

This chain links TRBV11-2 with TRBJ2-7; D may be TRBD2 (6 bases). Trimming cost V 5 bases and J 7 bases, with 18 bases left between them. This CDR3 has 14 amino acids. Germline CDR1 and CDR2: SGHAT and FQNNGV. The CDR3 DNA sequence: TGTGCCAGCAGCCCAGCGGAGGGCCGTCGGGAGCAGTACTTC. This encodes CASSPAEGRREQYF.

V and J are TRBV30 and TRBJ2-7; D might be TRBD1 (5 bases). V gave up 0 bases and J gave up 3 bases, with 12 bases separating them. Germline V gives CDR1 GTSNPN, CDR2 SVGIG (reference sequence). The CDR3 is made up of 14 amino acids. The CDR3 nucleotides are TGTGCCTGGAGTGTTGACGCAGGGAACTACGAGCAGTACTTC. It encodes CAWSVDAGNYEQYF.

The chain is built from TRBV30 and TRBJ2-2; TRBD2 is a possible D gene (5 bases). This CDR3 contains 13 residues. Germline CDR1 GTSNPN, CDR2 SVGIG (reference sequence). Trimming took off 0 bases at V and 7 bases at J, with 9 bases between the two ends. CDR3 residues: CAWSVSGNGELFF. CDR3 sequence (DNA): TGTGCCTGGAGTGTTTCGGGAAACGGGGAGCTGTTTTTT.

The CDR3 loop is CASRARGGADTQYF. CDR3 sequence (DNA): TGTGCCAGCAGAGCCCGGGGGGGGGCTGATACGCAGTATTTT. V and J are TRBV27 and TRBJ2-3, with TRBD2 matching 8 bases. This CDR3 has 14 amino acids. V was clipped by 6 bases and J by 6 bases; unmatched bases: 8. Germline V lookup: CDR1 MNHEY, CDR2 SMNVEV (reference sequence).

The chain links TRBV28 to TRBJ1-4; D is possibly TRBD1 (5 bases). The ends were cut back, 6 bases at V and 5 bases at J, with 13 bases in the middle. The CDR3 consists of 14 residues. The V gene's germline CDR1 is MDHEN and CDR2 SYDVKM. The CDR3 sequence is CASSFQGGNEKLFF. The CDR3 coding sequence is TGTGCCAGCAGCTTTCAGGGTGGCAATGAAAAACTGTTTTTT.

The gene calls are TRBV4-1 and TRBJ2-1, with D maybe TRBD2 (5 bases). Germline V gene lookup returns CDR1 MGHRA and CDR2 YSYEKL. This CDR3 is 18 amino acids long. Trimming shortened V by 2 bases and J by 1 base, and 18 bases separated the two germline ends. In DNA, the CDR3 is TGCGCCAGCAGCCAACGTACCGGAGGACTCGAATCCTACAATGAGCAGTTCTTC. Translated: CASSQRTGGLESYNEQFF.

This sequence joins TRBV15 and TRBJ2-7; 9 bases align to TRBD1. The ends lost 3 bases at V and 3 bases at J; junction bases unmatched: 0. Germline V gene lookup returns CDR1 LNHNV and CDR2 YYDKDF (reference sequence). This CDR3 region has 13 residues. The CDR3 here is CATSRDRGYEQYF. The CDR3 region has the DNA TGTGCCACCAGCAGGGACAGGGGCTACGAGCAGTACTTC.

The rearrangement joins TRBV19 to TRBJ1-4; no clear D gene. The CDR3 is 14 residues long. Between the trimmed V and J ends, which lost 3 bases and 8 bases, there was a span of 13 bases. Germline V gives CDR1 LNHDA, CDR2 SQIVND (reference sequence). The DNA for the CDR3 is TGTGCCAGTAGTATCCGGGGTGGAAGGGAAAAACTGTTTTTT. It yields the protein CASSIRGGREKLFF.

The chain recombines TRBV30 with TRBJ2-1, with D possibly TRBD1 on 5 matching bases. The V end was cut by 2 bases, the J end by 7 bases, with 9 bases between. CDR3 length equals 12 residues. From germline, CDR1 is GTSNPN and CDR2 SVGIG (reference sequence). DNA for the CDR3: TGTGCCTGGAGTATTAGGGGAAATGAGCAGTTCTTC. This encodes CAWSIRGNEQFF. Variable domain in full (rest from reference TRBV30 and TRBJ2-1): SQTIHQWPATLVQPVGSPLSLECTVEGTSNPNLYWYRQAAGRGLQLLFYSVGIGQISSEVPQNLSASRPQDRQFILSSKKLLLSDSGFYLCAWSIRGNEQFFGPGTRLTVL.

The V gene is TRBV18, the J gene TRBJ2-2; D gene ambiguous. CDR3 length equals 15 residues. Trimming cost V 0 bases and J 3 bases, with 8 bases left between them. Germline V lookup: CDR1 KGHSH, CDR2 LQKENI. CDR3 sequence: CASSPPLRDTGELFF. The CDR3 coding sequence is TGTGCCAGCTCACCACCGTTACGAGACACCGGGGAGCTGTTTTTT.

The chain couples TRBV30 to TRBJ1-6; the D is unclear. Trimming took off 3 bases at V and 7 bases at J, with 4 bases between the two ends. The CDR3 runs to 11 residues. Germline CDR1 reads GTSNPN; CDR2 reads SVGIG (reference sequence). CDR3 amino acids: CAWRSNSPLHF. CDR3 nucleotide sequence: TGTGCCTGGAGGAGCAATTCACCCCTCCACTTT.

The chain carries TRBV14 and TRBJ2-5, with D maybe TRBD2 (5 bases). Germline lookup yields CDR1 SGHDN and CDR2 FVKESK. The germline V and J ends were trimmed by 0 bases and 4 bases, with 24 bases remaining between them. CDR3 length equals 19 residues. The DNA for the CDR3 is TGTGCCAGCAGCCAAGATCTTACCGGCCTCGGGCTAGCCGGAGAGACCCAGTACTTC. Protein: CASSQDLTGLGLAGETQYF.

The CDR3 DNA reads TGTGCCAGCAGTAGGACAGGGATAGACCAAAACATTCAGTACTTC. Translation gives CASSRTGIDQNIQYF. The V gene is TRBV28, the J gene TRBJ2-4, with TRBD1 identical over 8 bases. The CDR3 has 15 residues. Trimming removed 5 bases from V and 5 bases from J; junction bases left unmatched: 8. Germline V gene sequence: CDR1 MDHEN, CDR2 SYDVKM.

This chain connects TRBV7-9 to TRBJ2-4; D unresolved. The V and J ends lost 1 base and 6 bases respectively, with 10 bases between them. Germline CDR1 is SEHNR and CDR2 is FQNEAQ (reference sequence). This CDR3 is 14 amino acids long. Here the CDR3 reads CASSLDRPGNIQYF. CDR3 DNA sequence: TGTGCCAGCAGCTTAGATCGTCCGGGAAACATTCAGTACTTC.

The V call is TRBV18, the J call TRBJ2-1, with TRBD2 matching 16 bases. The V and J ends lost 5 bases and 7 bases, in that order; junction bases with no gene match: 8. This CDR3 is 17 amino acids long. Germline lookup yields CDR1 KGHSH and CDR2 LQKENI. The CDR3 is CASSVGLAGGPSNEQFF. Here the CDR3 DNA reads TGTGCCAGCTCAGTGGGACTAGCGGGAGGGCCCAGTAATGAGCAGTTCTTC.

The chain carries TRBV2 and TRBJ2-7; 7 nucleotides match TRBD1. This CDR3 is built from 16 residues. V shed 6 bases and J 0 bases; nucleotides not matched to a gene: 11. CDR1 is SNHLY and CDR2 is FYNNEI in the germline V gene. The CDR3: CASRLSQGVLSYEQYF. The CDR3 DNA follows: TGTGCCAGCAGGCTAAGCCAGGGGGTCCTCTCCTACGAGCAGTACTTC.

In this sample, this clone turned up once. This rearrangement joins TRBV1 to TRBJ2-5; the table's D call, TRBD2, was not checked against the DNA. The end of the DNA fits TRBJ2-7 better, so the J call may be wrong. TRBV1 is a listed pseudogene. The CDR3 covers 19 residues. CDR3: CTSSQDISGDEREGYEQYF. Written as DNA, the CDR3 is TGCACCAGCAGCCAAGATATTTCCGGGGACGAGCGGGAGGGATACGAGCAGTACTTC.

The rearrangement links TRBV29-1 to TRBJ1-1; D is possibly TRBD1 (6 bases). The ends were cut back, 5 bases at V and 0 bases at J, with 10 bases in the middle. CDR3 length: 13 amino acids. Germline values: CDR1 SQVTM, CDR2 ANQGSEA. The CDR3 sequence: CSVTGNLNTEAFF. The CDR3 DNA sequence: TGCAGCGTTACAGGGAACCTGAACACTGAAGCTTTCTTT.

The rearrangement uses TRBV5-5 and TRBJ1-1; TRBD1 aligns across 8 bases. The CDR3 sequence is 15 residues long. The V and J ends lost 0 bases and 1 base, in that order; junction bases with no gene match: 2. CDR1 SGHKS and CDR2 YYEKEE come from the germline V gene (reference sequence). CDR3 protein: CASSLAGTGNTEAFF. In DNA, the CDR3 is TGTGCCAGCAGCTTGGCGGGGACAGGGAACACTGAAGCTTTCTTT.

The chain carries TRBV6-5 and TRBJ1-4; 8 bases are a match to TRBD1. With V trimmed by 6 bases and J by 3 bases, 6 bases remained unmatched. This CDR3 has 15 amino acids. Germline loops: CDR1 MNHEY, CDR2 SVGAGI. As DNA, the CDR3 is TGTGCCAGCAGAATAGGACAGGGAGCTAATGAAAAACTGTTTTTT. It translates to CASRIGQGANEKLFF.

The CDR3 spells CASSYSRGQGGTF. The CDR3 DNA sequence: TGTGCCAGCAGTTACTCGAGAGGTCAGGGCGGCACCTTC. The rearrangement joins TRBV6-6 to TRBJ1-2, with D perhaps TRBD1 (5 bases). Germline V gene data show CDR1 as MNHNY and CDR2 as SVGAGI (reference sequence). Between the trimmed V and J ends, which lost 0 bases and 13 bases, there was a span of 15 bases. This CDR3 contains 13 residues.

V is TRBV28 and J is TRBJ1-3; D unclear. The CDR3 sequence is 17 residues long. V lost 2 bases and J 1 base, leaving 15 bases between the germline ends. CDR1 and CDR2 from the germline V gene are MDHEN and SYDVKM. The DNA for the CDR3 is TGTGCCAGCAGTTTAAGGAGGAGAGGATCGTCTGGAAACACCATATATTTT. It is translated as CASSLRRRGSSGNTIYF.

The CDR3 protein is CASSPPGGGTGDSYNEQFF. CDR3 DNA sequence: TGTGCCAGCTCACCACCGGGGGGGGGAACGGGCGACTCCTACAATGAGCAGTTCTTC. This rearrangement joins TRBV18 to TRBJ2-1; 7 bases line up with TRBD2. Germline-derived CDR1 and CDR2 are KGHSH and LQKENI. The CDR3 has 19 residues. V lost 0 bases and J lost 0; bases outside the gene matches: 11.

This clone has more than one count but fewer than ten. This rearrangement joins TRBV7-2 to TRBJ1-6; D is unresolved. This CDR3 has 15 amino acids. Germline CDR1 reads SGHTA; CDR2 reads FQGNSA. The V end was cut by 5 bases, the J end by 8 bases, with 16 bases between. Written as DNA, the CDR3 is TGTGCCAGCAGCGCCAGGTCGGGGAGCGATTCACCCCTCCACTTT. Protein sequence: CASSARSGSDSPLHF.

The table lists this clone with a count of one. The J gene is TRBJ2-2, the V gene TRBV7-2, with TRBD1 matching 7 bases. This CDR3 is 15 amino acids long. Germline lookup yields CDR1 SGHTA and CDR2 FQGNSA. V shed 0 bases, J shed 4 bases, and the junction held 2 bases outside the gene matches. The CDR3 is CASSLASGGTGELFF. As DNA, the CDR3 is TGTGCCAGCAGCTTAGCCTCAGGGGGCACCGGGGAGCTGTTTTTT. The full variable domain, rest sourced from reference TRBV7-2 and TRBJ2-2, is GAGVSQSPSNKVTEKGKDVELRCDPISGHTALYWYRQSLGQGLEFLIYFQGNSAPDKSGLPSDRFSAERTGGSVSTLTIQRTQQEDSAVYLCASSLASGGTGELFFGEGSRLTVL.